These 19 T cell receptor beta chains originate from one sample sequenced in a study of blood T cell repertoires in COVID-19. Here immunoSEQ multiplex PCR was the method, and the copy in TCRdb shows in-frame clones only, minus some. In the table there are around 180,000 clones, 70% to 90% of which are singletons. The sequenced sample consisted of peripheral blood. The receptor source for this set is a man in his 70s with active or convalescent COVID-19.

V is TRBV6-5 and J is TRBJ1-1, with TRBD1 as a possible D gene (5 bases). V was pared by 7 bases and J by 1 base, with 13 bases between. The CDR3 runs to 14 residues. In germline, CDR1 is MNHEY, CDR2 SVGAGI. The CDR3 spells CASTYGGRNTEAFF. The CDR3 DNA is TGTGCCAGCACCTACGGGGGGAGGAACACTGAAGCTTTCTTT.

The rearrangement joins TRBV2 to TRBJ2-5, with 14 bases matching TRBD2. V shed 6 bases, J shed 4 bases, and the junction held 7 bases outside the gene matches. The CDR3 is 16 amino acids. CDR1 SNHLY and CDR2 FYNNEI come from the germline V gene. DNA for the CDR3: TGTGCCAGCAGCCAAGGACTAGCGGGGGGCCTAGAGACCCAGTACTTC. Its translation: CASSQGLAGGLETQYF.

This chain joins TRBV28 and TRBJ2-1; 7 nucleotides line up with TRBD2. CDR3 length: 14 amino acids. Per germline, CDR1 MDHEN and CDR2 SYDVKM. V was clipped by 0 bases and J by 5 bases; unmatched bases: 1. The CDR3 region is CASSLWGGNNEQFF. The CDR3 DNA reads TGTGCCAGCAGTTTATGGGGGGGGAACAATGAGCAGTTCTTC.

The genes are TRBV4-1 and TRBJ2-7; TRBD1 might be the D (5 bases). The CDR3 is 17 amino acids. Per germline, CDR1 MGHRA and CDR2 YSYEKL. Trimming shortened V by 0 bases and J by 5 bases, and 20 bases separated the two germline ends. This CDR3 reads CASSQETTGPKGHEQYF. In nucleotides, the CDR3 is TGCGCCAGCAGCCAAGAAACCACGGGCCCCAAGGGGCACGAGCAGTACTTC.

This clone has only one observation. This sequence joins TRBV3-1 (or the pseudogene TRBV3-2) and TRBJ2-5; no firm D call. Deletions cut 1 base from V and 5 bases from J, with 5 bases between. CDR3 length: 12 residues. CDR1 and CDR2 from the germline V gene are LGHDT and YNNKEL (reference sequence). CDR3 DNA: TGTGCCAGCAGCCAAGGGCGGGAGACCCAGTACTTC. Amino acids: CASSQGRETQYF.

The gene calls are TRBV6-1 and TRBJ2-7, with TRBD1 identical over 9 bases. Losses at the gene ends were 0 bases for V and 6 bases for J; bases not matched to a gene: 6. Germline CDR1 and CDR2: MNHNS and SASEGT. CDR3 size: 15 residues. The CDR3 bases are TGTGCCAGCAGTGAAGCTCCGGGACAGGGCGGCGAGCAGTACTTC. It yields the protein CASSEAPGQGGEQYF.

The chain combines TRBV6-4 with TRBJ2-2, with TRBD1 matching 7 bases. Germline values: CDR1 MRHNA, CDR2 SNTAGT. The CDR3 contains 14 residues. Germline trimming cut 8 bases from V and 7 bases from J; bases unmatched to any gene: 10. The chain's CDR3 is CASRMDRTGGELFF. The CDR3 nucleotides read TGTGCCAGCCGTATGGACAGGACGGGCGGGGAGCTGTTTTTT.

The genes are TRBV6-5 and TRBJ1-2; TRBD1 matches at 9 bases. CDR3 length equals 15 residues. V trimming: 6 bases; J trimming: 7 bases; junction bases outside the gene matches: 12. CDR1 and CDR2 (germline): MNHEY, SVGAGI. CDR3 loop: CASRPGLDRGVGYTF. CDR3 nucleotide sequence: TGTGCCAGCAGACCGGGTTTGGACAGGGGAGTTGGCTACACCTTC.

This clone was recorded once. The chain links TRBV11-2 to TRBJ1-1, with D unclear. CDR3 size: 11 residues. In germline, CDR1 is SGHAT, CDR2 FQNNGV. The V end was cut by 5 bases, the J end by 7 bases, with 8 bases between. CDR3 in amino acids: CASSLRGEAFF. The CDR3 region has the DNA TGTGCCAGCAGCCTCCGGGGTGAAGCTTTCTTT. Full variable domain (remainder filled in from reference TRBV11-2 and TRBJ1-1): EAGVAQSPRYKIIEKRQSVAFWCNPISGHATLYWYQQILGQGPKLLIQFQNNGVVDDSQLPKDRFSAERLKGVDSTLKIQPAKLEDSAVYLCASSLRGEAFFGQGTRLTVV.

The CDR3 bases are TGTGCCAGCAGCCCTCTCGGGACAGAAGAGACCCAGTACTTC. Translating it yields CASSPLGTEETQYF. The J gene is TRBJ2-5, the V gene TRBV11-2; 7 bases line up with TRBD1. Germline V gene sequence: CDR1 SGHAT, CDR2 FQNNGV. V lost 5 bases, J lost 3 bases, and 6 bases stayed unmatched. The CDR3 consists of 14 residues.

The V and J genes are TRBV28 and TRBJ2-7; a possible D gene is TRBD2 (6 bases). The CDR3 is 16 residues long. Germline V gives CDR1 MDHEN, CDR2 SYDVKM. V lost 3 bases, J lost 0 bases, and 15 bases lay in between. The CDR3 DNA follows: TGTGCCAGCAGTTTGGTGGGTCCCGGGAGCTCCTACGAGCAGTACTTC. The encoded protein is CASSLVGPGSSYEQYF.

The chain employs TRBV27 and TRBJ1-2; tentatively, D is TRBD1 (6 bases). The CDR3 has 14 residues. The V gene's germline CDR1 is MNHEY and CDR2 SMNVEV (reference sequence). V gave up 5 bases and J gave up 8 bases, with 18 bases separating them. Written as DNA, the CDR3 is TGTGCCAGCAGTCCAAGGGGGACAAGGCGGGGCTACACCTTC. It encodes CASSPRGTRRGYTF.

The J gene is TRBJ2-5, the V gene TRBV29-1; D may be TRBD2 (5 bases). CDR1 is SQVTM and CDR2 is ANQGSEA in the germline V gene. The CDR3 length is 12 residues. Trimming stripped 6 bases from V and 9 bases from J, with 17 bases between. The CDR3 is CSVGSERAAQYF. The CDR3 DNA sequence: TGCAGCGTAGGTAGCGAACGAGCGGCCCAGTACTTC.

The chain combines TRBV24-1 with TRBJ1-5; unclear D gene. Germline V gene sequence: CDR1 KGHDR, CDR2 SFDVKD. Trimming left V 4 bases short and J 2 bases short, with 8 bases between. The CDR3 runs 14 residues. CDR3 sequence: CATSERGGNQPQHF. The DNA of the CDR3 is TGTGCCACCAGTGAGCGGGGAGGCAATCAGCCCCAGCATTTT.

This sequence joins TRBV2 and TRBJ1-6; 9 bases map to TRBD1. CDR1 is SNHLY and CDR2 is FYNNEI in the germline V gene. With 6 bases clipped from V and 6 bases from J, the junction kept 12 bases outside the gene matches. The CDR3 contains 17 residues. The CDR3 sequence is CASRKPGQGIFNSPLHF. As DNA, the CDR3 is TGTGCCAGCAGGAAACCGGGACAGGGTATTTTTAATTCACCCCTCCACTTT.

The DNA of the CDR3 is TGTGCCAGCAGCAGGGACAGGGCACTTACTCAGCCCCAGCATTTT. It codes for CASSRDRALTQPQHF. This chain uses TRBV5-6 with TRBJ1-5; 9 bases align to TRBD1. V shed 4 bases, J shed 6 bases, and the junction held 8 bases outside the gene matches. This CDR3 has 15 amino acids. Germline CDR1 and CDR2: SGHDT and YYEEEE.

The rearrangement links TRBV6-1 to TRBJ1-5; TRBD1 agrees at 8 bases. Losses at the gene ends were 3 bases for V and 5 bases for J; bases not matched to a gene: 6. Germline V lookup: CDR1 MNHNS, CDR2 SASEGT. The CDR3 extends over 15 amino acids. The CDR3 DNA reads TGTGCCAGCAGTGAGAGGACAGGGAGGGATCAGCCCCAGCATTTT. The encoded protein is CASSERTGRDQPQHF.

Only one count was recorded for this clone. This rearrangement joins TRBV27 to TRBJ2-7; TRBD2 matches 11 bases. The CDR3 totals 15 residues. V dropped 3 bases and J dropped 2; count of bases not matched to a gene: 3. Germline V gene data show CDR1 as MNHEY and CDR2 as SMNVEV (reference sequence). The CDR3 region has the DNA TGTGCCAGCAGTTTGGCACTAGCGGGAGCCTACGAGCAGTACTTC. Its translation: CASSLALAGAYEQYF.

The chain employs TRBV28 and TRBJ2-5, with TRBD2 as a possible D gene (5 bases). V dropped 7 bases and J dropped 3 bases, with 9 bases sitting between them. Germline assignment: CDR1 MDHEN and CDR2 SYDVKM. CDR3 length equals 12 residues. This chain's CDR3 is CASNRGKETQYF. CDR3 in DNA: TGTGCCAGCAATCGGGGAAAAGAGACCCAGTACTTC.